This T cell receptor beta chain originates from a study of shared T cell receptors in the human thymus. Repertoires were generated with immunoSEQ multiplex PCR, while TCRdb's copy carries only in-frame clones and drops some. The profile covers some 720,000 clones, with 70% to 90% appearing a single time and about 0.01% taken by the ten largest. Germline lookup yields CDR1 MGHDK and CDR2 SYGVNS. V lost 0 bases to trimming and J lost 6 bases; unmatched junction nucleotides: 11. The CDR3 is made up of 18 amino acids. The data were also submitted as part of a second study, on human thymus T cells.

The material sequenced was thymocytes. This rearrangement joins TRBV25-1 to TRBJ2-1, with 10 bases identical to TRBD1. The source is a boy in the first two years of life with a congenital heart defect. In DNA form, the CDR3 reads TGTGCCAGCAGTGAATATGACAGGGGGCCACTTAAAGCCAATGAGCAGTTCTTC. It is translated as CASSEYDRGPLKANEQFF.